These 3 T cell receptor beta chains were sequenced from one sample in a study of blood T cell repertoires in COVID-19. TCRdb's table, derived via immunoSEQ multiplex PCR, lists solely in-frame clones and lacks some. The repertoire holds around 70,000 clones, over 80% seen once, with 9.5% to 15% in the top ten. The sample taken for sequencing was peripheral blood. These TCRs come from a man aged 45-60 years with COVID-19, enrolled during active disease.

The rearrangement links TRBV4-3 to TRBJ2-2; D not resolved. Germline CDR1 is LGHNA and CDR2 is YSLEER. The V end was cut by 3 bases, the J end by 2 bases, with 13 bases between. The CDR3 has 16 amino acids. The CDR3 DNA is TGCGCCAGCAGCCAGGCCATGCGCGGAAACACCGGGGAGCTGTTTTTT. It codes for CASSQAMRGNTGELFF.

The chain carries TRBV19 and TRBJ1-5; no clear D. With 3 bases removed from V and 0 bases from J, the gap between germline ends came to 9 bases. Per the germline V gene, CDR1 is LNHDA and CDR2 is SQIVND (reference sequence). The CDR3 is made up of 15 amino acids. The CDR3 DNA reads as TGTGCCAGTAGTATTACAGCTTATAGCAATCAGCCCCAGCATTTT. Amino acid sequence: CASSITAYSNQPQHF.

The chain joins TRBV6-5 to TRBJ2-7; 8 bases are a match to TRBD2. Trimming removed 7 bases from V and 0 bases from J; junction bases left unmatched: 2. CDR3 length equals 13 residues. Germline V lookup: CDR1 MNHEY, CDR2 SVGAGI. The CDR3 sequence: CASMSGSSYEQYF. DNA for the CDR3: TGTGCCAGCATGAGCGGGAGCTCCTACGAGCAGTACTTC.